This TCR beta chain comes out of a study of regulatory T cells in long-lasting Graves disease. Time point noted: newly diagnosed GD, antithyroid drugs for less than 3 months. The TCR library used RNA extracted from PBMCs. Arm-PCR of CDR3 regions and iRepertoire HTBI primers were the basis on which TCR beta libraries were built. TCRdb reprocessed the multiplex PCR reads via MiXCR and lists one record per CDR3 protein. The table shows hundreds of thousands of distinct CDR3 sequences, with less than 20% occurring only once. This clonotype was found a few times. CDR3 length: 14 amino acids. V lost 6 bases and J lost 6, with 15 bases in between. Per the germline V gene, CDR1 is SNHLY and CDR2 is FYNNEI. These sequences were also reported in another study, on T cells in Graves' hyperthyroidism and ophthalmopathy.

Sequenced material: peripheral blood mononuclear cells (PBMCs), taken at new diagnosis, from a patient treated with antithyroid drugs. This receptor was obtained from a woman in her thirties with Graves disease. This rearrangement joins TRBV2 to TRBJ2-1; TRBD2 might be the D (6 bases). The CDR3 reads CASSPTLGLNEQFF. The CDR3 bases are TGTGCCAGCAGCCCAACCTTGGGACTCAATGAGCAGTTCTTC.